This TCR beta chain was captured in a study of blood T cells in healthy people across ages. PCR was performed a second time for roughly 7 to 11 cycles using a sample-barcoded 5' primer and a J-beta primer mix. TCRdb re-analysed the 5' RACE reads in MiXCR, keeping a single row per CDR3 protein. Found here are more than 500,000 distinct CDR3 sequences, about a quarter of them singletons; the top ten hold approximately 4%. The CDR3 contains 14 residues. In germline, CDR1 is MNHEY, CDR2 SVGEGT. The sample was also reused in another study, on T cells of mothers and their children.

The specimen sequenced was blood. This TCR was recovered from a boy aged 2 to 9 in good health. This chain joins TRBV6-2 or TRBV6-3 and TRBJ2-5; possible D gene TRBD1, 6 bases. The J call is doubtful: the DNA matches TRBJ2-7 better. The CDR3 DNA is TGTGCCAGCAGTTACGAGGACAGACCCTACGAGCAGTACTTC. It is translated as CASSYEDRPYEQYF.